This TCR beta chain was captured by sequencing in a study of blood T cell repertoires in COVID-19 (dated by TCRdb to about 2020). Study-wide context: Samples covering the acute and convalescent phases of COVID-19 were provided by collaborators in the United States, Italy and Spain. Samples came from the ongoing ImmuneRACE study (first 160 participants) plus 1,254 subjects from 6 global collaborators. The repertoires were made available in a free public database intended to serve as a resource for research on the immune response to SARS-CoV-2. Deeply sampled blood TCRbeta repertoires from subjects exposed to, actively infected with, or recovered from COVID-19 were included in the dataset. The material from the prospective study consisted of cDNA or gDNA derived from T cells, B-cell-depleted T cells, or PBMCs. Where HLA class I and class II types were available, the types were taken from metadata supplied by the sample provider, not from assay-based typing. Nearly every sample came with metadata listing a de-identified subject ID, COVID-19 status, age in years and sex.

Germline trimming: 1 base from V, 1 base from J; junction bases outside gene matches: 6. The CDR3, cysteine through phenylalanine, is 16 amino acids long. Kept here is only the CDR3 DNA, which spans 48 bases and is read in frame from base 1. CDR1 and CDR2 (GTSNPN, SVGIG) derive from the germline V gene (reference sequence). As to this clone: Its antigen specificity is not known. There are no base qualities to consult, and no much larger clone falls within one base.

TCRbeta CDR3 regions were amplified from genomic DNA by means of the immunoSEQ Assay, a bias-controlled multiplex PCR. The authors' analysis ran thus. Within the assay, amplification of reference gene primers was used to estimate how many nucleated cells each sample contained. To quantify the absolute abundance of each unique TCRbeta CDR3 rearrangement, sequence reads were collapsed and filtered. For each sample, productive Simpson clonality was calculated as the square root of Simpson's diversity index over productive rearrangements. TCRdb took over this immuneACCESS table, retaining in-frame rearrangements with V and J assigned. Such tables are incomplete; in checked studies, under half of the missing clones stem from an unresolved V gene, and the remainder is unexplained. The V and J calls and the clone size are those of that table, but D and trimming were determined from the DNA. The sample table holds around 250,000 clones, of which approximately 90% were seen once. The ten most abundant clones make up 1.2% of the sample.

Participants in the prospective study were aged roughly 18 to 90 years, lived in about two dozen United States geographic areas, and enrolled through a virtual design. In the prospective study, cohorts were assigned on the basis of participant-reported clinical history obtained from a screening survey and a study questionnaire. In the prospective study, whole blood, serum and a nasopharyngeal or oropharyngeal swab were collected from each participant by mobile phlebotomists. Over an approximately 2-month period, participants in the prospective study had the option of providing additional blood draws and questionnaires. Before DNA extraction, prospective study blood samples were shipped either frozen or at room temperature. On the study overall, not on this receptor specifically: How much clinical and demographic metadata was included differed by source and by participant, and the metadata was provided uncurated.

Sequencing used PBMCs or T cells enriched from blood (not recorded which). Rearrangement joined TRBV30 to TRBJ1-1; TRBD1 matches 10 bases in the middle. The origin of this receptor is a human donor in a cohort exposed to, infected with or recovered from COVID-19 (not recorded which). The donor label of this sample is uncertain. The sequence in DNA is TGTGCCTGGAGTGCCGGGACAGGGGATGGGAACACTGAAGCTTTCTTT. Its translation reads: CAWSAGTGDGNTEAFF.